A single sample gave rise to the 19 T cell receptor beta chains below, sequenced in a study of OX40 agonist ivuxolimab in advanced cancers. The library was made by the immunoSEQ multiplex PCR assay. The table was pulled from immuneACCESS by TCRdb, which kept in-frame rearrangements only. Such tables lose some clones; where checked, under half of the loss comes from unresolved V genes, and the rest has no known cause. This sample holds 80,000 to 100,000 clones; about nine tenths were observed only once. The ten largest clones represent around 6% of the sample. This specimen consisted of CD4+ or CD8+ T cells sorted from blood, obtained in a trial of the OX40 agonist ivuxolimab. These receptor sequences come from an adult with an advanced solid tumor such as melanoma, head and neck, liver or kidney cancer.

The V call is TRBV6-5, the J call TRBJ2-7, with a possible D match to TRBD1 (5 bases). Germline values: CDR1 MNHEY, CDR2 SVGAGI. The CDR3 extends over 12 amino acids. The V end lost 6 bases, the J end lost 3 bases, and 9 bases lay between the germline ends. The CDR3 sequence: CASRRTGYEQYF. DNA for the CDR3: TGTGCCAGCAGAAGAACAGGCTACGAGCAGTACTTC.

The gene calls are TRBV29-1 and TRBJ2-4; 8 nucleotides match TRBD1. CDR1 and CDR2 (germline): SQVTM, ANQGSEA. J gave up 7 bases and V 6 bases, and 8 bases lay outside the gene matches. This CDR3 is 13 amino acids long. As DNA, the CDR3 is TGCAGCGTCTTACAGGGGGGAAAGAACATTCAGTACTTC. It codes for CSVLQGGKNIQYF.

The chain uses TRBV5-1 and TRBJ1-2; 7 bases line up with TRBD1. Trimming cost V 5 bases and J 8 bases; bases outside gene matches: 3. There are 11 residues in the CDR3. Germline CDR1 and CDR2: SGHRS and YFSETQ. The CDR3 region has the DNA TGCGCCAGCAGGAGGGGGCGAGGCTACACCTTC. Residues: CASRRGRGYTF.

The V and J genes are TRBV11-2 and TRBJ2-1; TRBD1 aligns across 8 bases. This CDR3 is 15 amino acids long. Germline-derived CDR1 and CDR2 are SGHAT and FQNNGV. After removal of 5 bases from V and 9 bases from J, the junction contained 12 bases not matched to a gene. The DNA of the CDR3 is TGTGCCAGCAGCAGTCCCGGACAGGGAATAGGTGAGCAGTTCTTC. Translated, it gives CASSSPGQGIGEQFF.

This clone has only a few counts. This chain joins TRBV28 and TRBJ1-3; no clear D. V was pared by 8 bases and J by 0 bases, with 14 bases between. In germline, CDR1 is MDHEN, CDR2 SYDVKM. CDR3 length: 15 amino acids. For the CDR3, the DNA is TGTGCCAGCTTACGGTCTGAGGGCTCTGGAAACACCATATATTTT. Residues: CASLRSEGSGNTIYF.

In DNA, the CDR3 is TGTGCCAGTAGTGCGGACAGGAACACTGAAGCTTTCTTT. Translating it yields CASSADRNTEAFF. The chain has TRBV19 and TRBJ1-1, with D maybe TRBD1 (6 bases). Trimming pared 5 bases from V and 1 base from J, leaving 8 bases between. The CDR3 contains 13 residues. CDR1 is LNHDA, CDR2 SQIVND, per germline (reference sequence).

This chain joins TRBV7-2 and TRBJ2-3; 11 bases line up with TRBD2. The CDR3 runs 14 residues. V was clipped by 5 bases and J by 6 bases; unmatched bases: 4. Germline loops: CDR1 SGHTA, CDR2 FQGNSA. The CDR3 reads CASSTSGSWDTQYF. CDR3 DNA: TGTGCCAGCAGCACTAGCGGGAGTTGGGATACGCAGTATTTT.

This clone was recorded a few times. This chain joins TRBV6-5 and TRBJ2-2; D gene unclear. The length of the CDR3 is 14 residues. Germline assignment: CDR1 MNHEY and CDR2 SVGAGI. The ends were cut back, 0 bases at V and 9 bases at J, with 11 bases in the middle. CDR3 residues: CASSYSDRLWELFF. The CDR3, as DNA: TGTGCCAGCAGTTACTCGGACCGCCTCTGGGAGCTGTTTTTT.

The chain couples TRBV6-5 to TRBJ1-2; 7 positions match TRBD1. CDR3 length: 14 residues. Trimming took 10 bases from V and 3 from J; bases not matched to a gene: 11. Germline-derived CDR1 and CDR2 are MNHEY and SVGAGI. CDR3 sequence reads: CATRRGLNDYGYTF. CDR3 DNA sequence: TGTGCCACCAGGAGGGGGCTTAACGACTATGGCTACACCTTC.

CDR3 nucleotide sequence: TGCGCCAGCAGCTTGGTCCCAGGTCTTCCCGGTGAAGCTTTCTTT. Translating gives CASSLVPGLPGEAFF. This chain connects TRBV5-1 to TRBJ1-1; D gene uncertain. V was trimmed by 0 bases and J by 7 bases, leaving 16 bases between them. From germline, CDR1 is SGHRS and CDR2 YFSETQ. CDR3 length: 15 amino acids.

This chain links TRBV7-9 with TRBJ2-3, with 15 nucleotides matching TRBD2. The CDR3 totals 18 residues. CDR1 SEHNR and CDR2 FQNEAQ come from the germline V gene (reference sequence). The ends lost 4 bases at V and 5 bases at J; junction bases unmatched: 10. CDR3 region: CASSSTGLAGGPGDTQYF. The CDR3 nucleotides read TGTGCCAGCAGCTCGACCGGACTAGCGGGGGGGCCTGGAGATACGCAGTATTTT.

This clone was counted at least ten times. V is TRBV30 and J is TRBJ2-3, with 7 bases matching TRBD2. Germline V gene data show CDR1 as GTSNPN and CDR2 as SVGIG (reference sequence). The CDR3 is made up of 13 amino acids. Trimming at V came to 5 bases and at J to 8 bases, leaving 10 bases not matched to a gene. The CDR3 region has the DNA TGTGCCTGGGGAGCGGGGTCACGGAGTACGCAGTATTTT. Amino acids: CAWGAGSRSTQYF.

This rearrangement joins TRBV5-1 to TRBJ2-2; 9 nucleotides match TRBD1. This CDR3 region has 14 residues. The junction had 6 bases not matched to a gene; V was cut back by 8 bases and J by 4 bases. Per germline, CDR1 SGHRS and CDR2 YFSETQ. The CDR3 here is CASSRTGVTGELFF. The CDR3 nucleotides are TGCGCCAGTTCTCGGACAGGGGTCACCGGGGAGCTGTTTTTT.

The genes are TRBV4-3 and TRBJ1-5; maybe TRBD1 (5 bases). There are 15 residues in the CDR3. Germline-derived CDR1 and CDR2 are LGHNA and YSLEER. V was pared by 0 bases and J by 3 bases, with 9 bases between. CDR3 protein: CASSQDWGVNQPQHF. Here the CDR3 DNA reads TGCGCCAGCAGCCAAGATTGGGGGGTCAATCAGCCCCAGCATTTT.

CDR3 nucleotide sequence: TGTGCCAGCAGCGTTCGGGACAGGGGAGGAGAGACCCAGTACTTC. Translated: CASSVRDRGGETQYF. The gene calls are TRBV7-9 and TRBJ2-5; 10 bases map to TRBD1. CDR1 SEHNR and CDR2 FQNEAQ come from the germline V gene (reference sequence). The ends lost 5 bases at V and 4 bases at J; junction bases unmatched: 7. This CDR3 contains 15 residues.

The J gene is TRBJ2-5, the V gene TRBV19; D is uncertain. Germline loops: CDR1 LNHDA, CDR2 SQIVND (reference sequence). V was clipped by 1 base and J by 6 bases, with 3 bases between them. The CDR3 length is 11 residues. CDR3 amino acids: CASSIGQTQYF. The CDR3 DNA reads as TGTGCCAGTAGTATAGGGCAGACCCAGTACTTC.

This chain connects TRBV7-2 to TRBJ1-2; 12 positions agree with TRBD1. J lost 8 bases, V lost 5 bases, and 6 bases had no gene match. The CDR3 runs 14 residues. Germline V gives CDR1 SGHTA, CDR2 FQGNSA. CDR3 DNA: TGTGCCAGCAGCCCCGGGACAGGGGGCAGAGGCTACACCTTC. As protein: CASSPGTGGRGYTF.

The chain uses TRBV6-5 and TRBJ1-6; 7 bases are a match to TRBD1. CDR3 length: 14 residues. Germline trimming cut 4 bases from V and 6 bases from J; bases unmatched to any gene: 3. Germline V gene sequence: CDR1 MNHEY, CDR2 SVGAGI. The DNA of the CDR3 is TGTGCCAGCAGTTGGGACAGCCTTAATTCACCCCTCCACTTT. This codes for CASSWDSLNSPLHF.

The J gene is TRBJ2-3, the V gene TRBV19; 9 bases are a match to TRBD2. CDR3 length: 17 amino acids. Germline V gives CDR1 LNHDA, CDR2 SQIVND (reference sequence). After removal of 9 bases from V and 0 bases from J, the junction contained 13 bases not matched to a gene. CDR3 region: CASDPGGTSGSTDTQYF. In DNA form, the CDR3 reads TGTGCCAGCGATCCGGGGGGCACTAGCGGGAGCACAGATACGCAGTATTTT.